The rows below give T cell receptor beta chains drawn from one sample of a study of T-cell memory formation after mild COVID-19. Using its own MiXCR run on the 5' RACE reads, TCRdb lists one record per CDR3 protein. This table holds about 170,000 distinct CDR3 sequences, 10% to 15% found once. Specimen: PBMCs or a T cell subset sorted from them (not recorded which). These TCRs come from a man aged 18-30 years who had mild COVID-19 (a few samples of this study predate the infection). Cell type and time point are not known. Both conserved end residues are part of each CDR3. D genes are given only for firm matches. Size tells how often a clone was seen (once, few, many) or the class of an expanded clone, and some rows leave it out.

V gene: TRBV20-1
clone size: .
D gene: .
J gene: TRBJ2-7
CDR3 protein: CSARSGEFGEQYF
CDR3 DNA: TGCAGTGCTAGGTCCGGGGAATTTGGCGAGCAGTACTTC

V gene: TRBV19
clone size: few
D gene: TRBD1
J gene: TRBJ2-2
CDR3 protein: CASSIPYRGRRELFF
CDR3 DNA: TGTGCCAGTAGTATCCCATACAGGGGGCGAAGGGAGCTGTTTTTT

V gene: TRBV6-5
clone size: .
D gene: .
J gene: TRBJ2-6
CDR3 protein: CASSYRDSGANVLTF
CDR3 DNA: TGTGCCAGCAGTTACCGGGATTCTGGGGCCAACGTCCTGACTTTC

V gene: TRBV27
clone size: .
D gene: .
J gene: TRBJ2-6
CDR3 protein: CASSLMSSGANVLTF
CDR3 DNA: TGTGCCAGCAGTTTAATGAGCTCTGGGGCCAACGTCCTGACTTTC

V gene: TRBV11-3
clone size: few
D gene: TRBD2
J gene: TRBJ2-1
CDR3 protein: CASSPLSGVNEQFF
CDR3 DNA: TGTGCCAGCAGCCCCCTTAGCGGGGTTAATGAGCAGTTCTTC

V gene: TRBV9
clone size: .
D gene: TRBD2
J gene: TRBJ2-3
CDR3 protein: CASSALGGIDTQYF
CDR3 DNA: TGTGCCAGCAGCGCGTTGGGGGGGATAGATACGCAGTATTTT

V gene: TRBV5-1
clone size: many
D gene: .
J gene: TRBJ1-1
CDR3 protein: CASSETRGRTEAFF
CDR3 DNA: TGCGCCAGCAGCGAAACTCGAGGGAGGACTGAAGCTTTCTTT

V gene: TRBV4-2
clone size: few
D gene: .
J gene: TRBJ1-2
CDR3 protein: CASSQDLQQALRGGYGYTF
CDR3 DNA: TGTGCCAGCAGCCAAGATCTTCAGCAGGCGTTACGGGGTGGCTATGGCTACACCTTC

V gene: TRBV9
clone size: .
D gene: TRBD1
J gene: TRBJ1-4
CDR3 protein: CASSPNRGSNEKLFF
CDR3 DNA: TGTGCCAGCAGCCCTAACAGGGGATCTAATGAAAAACTGTTTTTT

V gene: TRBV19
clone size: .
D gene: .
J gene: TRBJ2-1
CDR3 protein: CASREQPAYNEQFF
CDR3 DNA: TGTGCCAGTCGAGAACAGCCGGCCTACAATGAGCAGTTCTTC

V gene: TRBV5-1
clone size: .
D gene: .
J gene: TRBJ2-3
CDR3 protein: CASSLVAGASTDTQYF
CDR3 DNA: TGCGCCAGCAGCTTGGTGGCGGGGGCTAGCACAGATACGCAGTATTTT

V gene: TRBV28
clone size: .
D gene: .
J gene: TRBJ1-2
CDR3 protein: CASSGPNYGYTF
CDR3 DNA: TGTGCCAGCAGTGGACCGAACTATGGCTACACCTTC

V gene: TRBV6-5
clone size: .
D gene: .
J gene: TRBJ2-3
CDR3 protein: CASSYRAGWDTDTQYF
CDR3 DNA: TGTGCCAGCAGTTATCGGGCAGGGTGGGACACAGATACGCAGTATTTT

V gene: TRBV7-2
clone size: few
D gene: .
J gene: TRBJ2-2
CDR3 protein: CASSLVKGPGELFF
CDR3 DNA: TGTGCCAGCAGCTTAGTAAAGGGTCCCGGGGAGCTGTTTTTT

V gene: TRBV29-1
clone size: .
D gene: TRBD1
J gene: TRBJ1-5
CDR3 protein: CSVSQGAADQPQHF
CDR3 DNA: TGCAGCGTATCACAGGGGGCGGCCGATCAGCCCCAGCATTTT

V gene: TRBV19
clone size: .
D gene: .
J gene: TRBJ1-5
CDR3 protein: CASTPWEGNSNQPQHF
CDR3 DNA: TGTGCCAGTACCCCGTGGGAGGGGAATAGCAATCAGCCCCAGCATTTT

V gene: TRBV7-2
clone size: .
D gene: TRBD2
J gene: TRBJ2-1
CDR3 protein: CASSLEVRGGPYNEQFF
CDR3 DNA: TGTGCCAGCAGCTTAGAAGTCCGGGGGGGCCCCTACAATGAGCAGTTCTTC

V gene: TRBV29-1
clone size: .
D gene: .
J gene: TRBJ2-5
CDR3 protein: CSVGGGWETQYF
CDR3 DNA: TGCAGCGTTGGAGGTGGTTGGGAGACCCAGTACTTC

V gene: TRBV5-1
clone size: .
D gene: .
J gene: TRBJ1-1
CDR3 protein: CASSLPDWDTEAFF
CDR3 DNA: TGCGCCAGCAGCTTGCCTGACTGGGACACTGAAGCTTTCTTT

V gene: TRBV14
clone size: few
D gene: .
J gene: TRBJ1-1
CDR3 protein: CASSQTTEAFF
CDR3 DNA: TGTGCCAGCAGCCAGACCACTGAAGCTTTCTTT

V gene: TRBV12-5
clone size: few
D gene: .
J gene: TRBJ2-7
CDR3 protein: CASGFKSEVIPGEQYF
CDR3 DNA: TGTGCTAGTGGTTTCAAATCGGAGGTTATCCCGGGGGAGCAGTACTTC

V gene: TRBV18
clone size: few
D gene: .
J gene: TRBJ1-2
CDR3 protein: CASSPGAINYGYTF
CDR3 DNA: TGTGCCAGCTCACCAGGGGCCATTAACTATGGCTACACCTTC

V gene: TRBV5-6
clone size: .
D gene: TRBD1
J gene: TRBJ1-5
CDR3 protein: CASSLKDRGLNWINQPQHF
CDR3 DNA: TGTGCCAGCAGCTTAAAGGACAGGGGGTTGAACTGGATCAATCAGCCCCAGCATTTT

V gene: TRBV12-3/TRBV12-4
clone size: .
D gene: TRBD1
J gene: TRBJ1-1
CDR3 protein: CASSGTGHSNTEAFF
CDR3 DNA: TGTGCCAGCAGTGGGACAGGACACTCAAACACTGAAGCTTTCTTT

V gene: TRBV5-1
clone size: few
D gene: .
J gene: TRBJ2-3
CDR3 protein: CASTPVLSRGTDTQYF
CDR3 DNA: TGCGCCAGCACCCCGGTGCTCTCAAGGGGCACAGATACGCAGTATTTT